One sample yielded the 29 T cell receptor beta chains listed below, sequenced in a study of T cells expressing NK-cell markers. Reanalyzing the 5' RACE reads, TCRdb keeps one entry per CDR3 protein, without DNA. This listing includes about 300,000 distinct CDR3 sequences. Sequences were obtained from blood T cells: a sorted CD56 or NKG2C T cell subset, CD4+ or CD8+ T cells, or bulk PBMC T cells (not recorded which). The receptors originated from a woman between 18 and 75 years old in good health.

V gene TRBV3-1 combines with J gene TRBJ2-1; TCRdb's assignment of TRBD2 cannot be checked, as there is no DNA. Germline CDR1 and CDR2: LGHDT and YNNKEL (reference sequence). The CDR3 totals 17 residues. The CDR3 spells CASSQGFGGGQRNEQFF.

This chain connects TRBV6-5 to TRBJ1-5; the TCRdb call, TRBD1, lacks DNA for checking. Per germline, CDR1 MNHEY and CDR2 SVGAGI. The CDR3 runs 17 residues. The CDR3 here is CASSSGTGVVSNQPQHF.

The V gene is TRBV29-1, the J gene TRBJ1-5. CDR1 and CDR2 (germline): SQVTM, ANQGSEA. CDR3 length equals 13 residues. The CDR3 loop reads CSVEVGGQEPQHF. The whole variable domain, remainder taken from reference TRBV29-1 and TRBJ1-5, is SAVISQKPSRDICQRGTSLTIQCQVDSQVTMMFWYRQQPGQSLTLIATANQGSEATYESGFVIDKFPISRPNLTFSTLTVSNMSPEDSSIYLCSVEVGGQEPQHFGDGTRLSIL.

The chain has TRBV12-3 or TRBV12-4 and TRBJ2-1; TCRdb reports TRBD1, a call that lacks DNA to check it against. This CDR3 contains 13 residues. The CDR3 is CASTLGAINEQFF.

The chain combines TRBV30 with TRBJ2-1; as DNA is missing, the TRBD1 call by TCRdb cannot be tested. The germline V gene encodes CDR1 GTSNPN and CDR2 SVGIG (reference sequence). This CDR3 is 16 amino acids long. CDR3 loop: CAWSPPGTGGYNEQFF.

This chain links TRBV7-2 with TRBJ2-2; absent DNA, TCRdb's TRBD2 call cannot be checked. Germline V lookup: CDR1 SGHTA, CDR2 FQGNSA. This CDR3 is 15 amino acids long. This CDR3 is CASSALGRNTGELFF.

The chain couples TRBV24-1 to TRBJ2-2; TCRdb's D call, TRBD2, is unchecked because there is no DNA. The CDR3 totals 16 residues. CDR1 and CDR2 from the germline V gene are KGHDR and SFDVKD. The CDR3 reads CATSDSGLPNTGELFF.

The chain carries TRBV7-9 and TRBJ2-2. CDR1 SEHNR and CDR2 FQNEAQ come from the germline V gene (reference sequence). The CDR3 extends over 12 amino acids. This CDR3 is CASSLEIGELFF. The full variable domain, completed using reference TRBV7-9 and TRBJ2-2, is DTGVSQNPRHKITKRGQNVTFRCDPISEHNRLYWYRQTLGQGPEFLTYFQNEAQLEKSRLLSDRFSAERPKGSFSTLEIQRTEQGDSAMYLCASSLEIGELFFGEGSRLTVL.

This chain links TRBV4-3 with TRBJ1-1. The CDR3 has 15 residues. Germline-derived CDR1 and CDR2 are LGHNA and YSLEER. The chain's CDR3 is CASSQDLGENSGAFF.

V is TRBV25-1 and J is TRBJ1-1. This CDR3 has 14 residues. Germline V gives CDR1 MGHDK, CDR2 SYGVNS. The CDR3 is CASSEHHTNTEAFF.

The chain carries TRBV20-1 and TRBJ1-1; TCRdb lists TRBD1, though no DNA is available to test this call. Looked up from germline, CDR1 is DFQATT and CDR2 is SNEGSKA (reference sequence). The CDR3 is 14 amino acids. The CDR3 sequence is CSASVPPRRDKPFF.

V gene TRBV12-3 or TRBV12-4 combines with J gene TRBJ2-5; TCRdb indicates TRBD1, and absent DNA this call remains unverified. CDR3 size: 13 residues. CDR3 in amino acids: CASSLMGAETQYF.

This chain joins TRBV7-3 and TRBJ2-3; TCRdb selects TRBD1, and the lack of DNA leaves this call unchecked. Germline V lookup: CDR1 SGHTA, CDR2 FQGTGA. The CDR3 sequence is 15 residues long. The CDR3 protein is CASSLMGGSTDTQYF.

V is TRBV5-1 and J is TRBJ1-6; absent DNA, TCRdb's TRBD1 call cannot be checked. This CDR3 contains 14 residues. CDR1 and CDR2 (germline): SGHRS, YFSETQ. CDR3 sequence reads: CASRYTGDNSPLHF. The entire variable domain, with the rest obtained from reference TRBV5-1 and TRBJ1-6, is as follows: KAGVTQTPRYLIKTRGQQVTLSCSPISGHRSVSWYQQTPGQGLQFLFEYFSETQRNKGNFPGRFSGRQFSNSRSEMNVSTLELGDSALYLCASRYTGDNSPLHFGNGTRLTVT.

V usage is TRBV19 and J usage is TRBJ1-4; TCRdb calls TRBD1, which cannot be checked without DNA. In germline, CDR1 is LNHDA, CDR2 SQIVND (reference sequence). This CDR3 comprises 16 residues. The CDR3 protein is CASCRTASLTNEKLFF.

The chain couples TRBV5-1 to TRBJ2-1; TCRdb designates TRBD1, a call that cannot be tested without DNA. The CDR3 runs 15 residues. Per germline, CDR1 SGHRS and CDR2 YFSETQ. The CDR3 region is CASTPGGGNYNEQFF.

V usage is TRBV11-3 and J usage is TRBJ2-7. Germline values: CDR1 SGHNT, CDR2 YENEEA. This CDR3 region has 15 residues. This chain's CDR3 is CASSFHISLLHEQYF.

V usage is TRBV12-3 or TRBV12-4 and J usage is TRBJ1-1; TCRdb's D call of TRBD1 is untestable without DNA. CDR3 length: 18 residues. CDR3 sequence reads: CASTAGGGARPPNTEAFF.

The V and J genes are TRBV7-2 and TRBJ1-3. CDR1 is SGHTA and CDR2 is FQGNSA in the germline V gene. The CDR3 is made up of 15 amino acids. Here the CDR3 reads CASSLGAGPSDTIYF.

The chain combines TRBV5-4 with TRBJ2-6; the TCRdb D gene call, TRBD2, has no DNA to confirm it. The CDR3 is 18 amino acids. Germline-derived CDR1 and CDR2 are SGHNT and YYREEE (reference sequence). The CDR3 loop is CASDPTRPGRTGANVLTF.

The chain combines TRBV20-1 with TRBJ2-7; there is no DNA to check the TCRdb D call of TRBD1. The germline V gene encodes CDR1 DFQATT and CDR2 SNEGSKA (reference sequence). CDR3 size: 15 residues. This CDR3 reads CSATTLGQSPLEQYF.

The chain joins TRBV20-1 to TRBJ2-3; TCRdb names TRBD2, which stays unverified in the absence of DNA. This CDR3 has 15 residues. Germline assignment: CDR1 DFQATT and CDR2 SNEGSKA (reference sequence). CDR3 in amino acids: CSAPPSALAGDTQYF.

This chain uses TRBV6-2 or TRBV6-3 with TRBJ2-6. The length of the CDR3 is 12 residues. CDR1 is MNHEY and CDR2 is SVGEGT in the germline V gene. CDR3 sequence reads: CASSYGSNVLTF.

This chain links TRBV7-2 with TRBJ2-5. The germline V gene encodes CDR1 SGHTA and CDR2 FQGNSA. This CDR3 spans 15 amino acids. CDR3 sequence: CASTLSRGNQETQYF.

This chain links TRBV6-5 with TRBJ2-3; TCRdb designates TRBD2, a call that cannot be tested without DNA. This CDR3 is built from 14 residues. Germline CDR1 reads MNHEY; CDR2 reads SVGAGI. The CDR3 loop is CASSSSRRTDTQYF.

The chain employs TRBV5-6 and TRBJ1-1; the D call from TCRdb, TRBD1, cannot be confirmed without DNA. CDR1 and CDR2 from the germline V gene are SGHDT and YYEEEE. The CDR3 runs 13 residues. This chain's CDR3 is CASSLGQGYRDFF.

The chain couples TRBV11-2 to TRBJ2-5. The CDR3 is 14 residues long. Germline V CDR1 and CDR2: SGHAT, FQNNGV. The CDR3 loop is CASSQQAKQETQYF.

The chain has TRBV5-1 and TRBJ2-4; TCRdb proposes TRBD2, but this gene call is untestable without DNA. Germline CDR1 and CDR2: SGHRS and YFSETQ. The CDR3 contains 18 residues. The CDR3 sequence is CASSPGLAGGPSKNIQYF. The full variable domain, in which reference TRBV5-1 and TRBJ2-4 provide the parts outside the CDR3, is KAGVTQTPRYLIKTRGQQVTLSCSPISGHRSVSWYQQTPGQGLQFLFEYFSETQRNKGNFPGRFSGRQFSNSRSEMNVSTLELGDSALYLCASSPGLAGGPSKNIQYFGAGTRLSVL.

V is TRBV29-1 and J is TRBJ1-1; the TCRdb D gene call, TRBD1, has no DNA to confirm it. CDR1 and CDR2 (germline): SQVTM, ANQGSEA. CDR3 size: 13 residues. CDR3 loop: CSVAQGRNTEAFF.